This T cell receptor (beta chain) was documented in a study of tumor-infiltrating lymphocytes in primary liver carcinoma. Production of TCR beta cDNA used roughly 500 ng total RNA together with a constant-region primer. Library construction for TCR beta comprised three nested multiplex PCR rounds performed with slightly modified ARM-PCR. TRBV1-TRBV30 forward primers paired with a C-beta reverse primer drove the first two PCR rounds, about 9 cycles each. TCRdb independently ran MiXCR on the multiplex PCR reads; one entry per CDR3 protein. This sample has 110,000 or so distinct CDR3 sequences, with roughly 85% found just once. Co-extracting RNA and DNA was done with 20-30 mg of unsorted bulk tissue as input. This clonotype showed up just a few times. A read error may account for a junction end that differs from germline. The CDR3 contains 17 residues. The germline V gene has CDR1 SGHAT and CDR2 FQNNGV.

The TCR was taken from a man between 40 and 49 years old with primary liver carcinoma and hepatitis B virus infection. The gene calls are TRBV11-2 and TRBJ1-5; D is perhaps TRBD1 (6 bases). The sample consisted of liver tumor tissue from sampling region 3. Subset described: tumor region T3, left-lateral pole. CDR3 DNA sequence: TGTACCAGCAGCTTAGTAGGGGTAACAGGGAGCAGTCAGCCCAAGCATTTT. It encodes CTSSLVGVTGSSQPKHF.